The present entry profiles one T cell receptor (beta chain) with its context. This CDR3 spans 17 amino acids. The V end was cut by 3 bases, the J end by 1 base, with 13 bases between. Germline V gene lookup returns CDR1 LNHDA and CDR2 SQIVND (reference sequence). This record belongs to a study of siplizumab effects on memory and regulatory T cells. Using immunoSEQ multiplex PCR, the repertoire was profiled, and TCRdb retains in-frame clones only, with some absent. The sample lists 95,000 to 110,000 clones; nearly 95% were seen once. The origin of this receptor is a human donor in good health. The sample was Tregs sorted from blood. The chain uses TRBV19 and TRBJ2-6; D gene ambiguous. CDR3 DNA sequence: TGTGCCAGTAGTATTACCAGGCTCCTATCTGGGGCCAACGTCCTGACTTTC. The encoded protein is CASSITRLLSGANVLTF.